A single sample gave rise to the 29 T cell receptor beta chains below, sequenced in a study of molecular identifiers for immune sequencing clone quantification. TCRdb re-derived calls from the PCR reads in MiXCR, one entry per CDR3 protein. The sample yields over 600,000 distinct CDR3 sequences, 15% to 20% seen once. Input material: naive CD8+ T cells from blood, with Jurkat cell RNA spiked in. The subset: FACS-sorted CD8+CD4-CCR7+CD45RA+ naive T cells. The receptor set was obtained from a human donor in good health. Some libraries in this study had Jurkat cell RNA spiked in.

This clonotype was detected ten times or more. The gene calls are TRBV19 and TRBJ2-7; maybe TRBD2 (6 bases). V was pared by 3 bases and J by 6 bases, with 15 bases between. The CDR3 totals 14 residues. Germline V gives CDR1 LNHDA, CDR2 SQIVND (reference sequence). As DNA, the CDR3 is TGTGCCAGTAGTATGGCGGGACCTGCGGGCGAGCAGTACTTC. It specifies CASSMAGPAGEQYF.

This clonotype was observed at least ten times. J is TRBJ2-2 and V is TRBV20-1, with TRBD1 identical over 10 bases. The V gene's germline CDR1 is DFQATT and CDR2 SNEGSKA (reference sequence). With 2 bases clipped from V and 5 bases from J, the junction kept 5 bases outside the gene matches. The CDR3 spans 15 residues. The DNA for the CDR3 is TGCAGTGCTAGACCGAGGACAGGGGGGACCGGGGAGCTGTTTTTT. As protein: CSARPRTGGTGELFF.

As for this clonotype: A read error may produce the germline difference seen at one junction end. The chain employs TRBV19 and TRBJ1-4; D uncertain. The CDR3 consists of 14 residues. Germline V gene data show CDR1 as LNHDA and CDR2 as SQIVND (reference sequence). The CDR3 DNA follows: TGTGCCAGTACCCGAGACGCAACTAGTGAAAAACTGTTTTTT. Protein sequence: CASTRDATSEKLFF.

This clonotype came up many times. CDR3 DNA sequence: TGTGCCAGCAGCTTGTCGGCTAGCGGGGGCTCGGCTATTACAGATACGCAGTATTTT. Translated, it gives CASSLSASGGSAITDTQYF. The chain combines TRBV5-4 with TRBJ2-3, with 10 positions matching TRBD2. From germline, CDR1 is SGHNT and CDR2 YYREEE (reference sequence). CDR3 length: 19 residues. The V segment lost 1 base and the J segment 3 bases; nucleotides outside the gene matches: 14.

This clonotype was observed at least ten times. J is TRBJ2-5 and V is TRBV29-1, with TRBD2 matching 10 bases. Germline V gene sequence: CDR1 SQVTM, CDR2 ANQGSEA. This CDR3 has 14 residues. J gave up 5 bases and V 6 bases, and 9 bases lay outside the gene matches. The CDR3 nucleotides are TGCAGCGTCCAAGCGGGGGGGCCCGGTGAGACCCAGTACTTC. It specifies CSVQAGGPGETQYF.

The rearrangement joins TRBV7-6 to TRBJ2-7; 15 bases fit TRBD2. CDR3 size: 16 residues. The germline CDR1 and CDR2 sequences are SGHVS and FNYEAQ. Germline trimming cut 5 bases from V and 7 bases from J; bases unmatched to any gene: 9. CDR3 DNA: TGTGCCAGCAGCCCACCCGGGACTAGCGGGAGGTATGAGCAGTACTTC. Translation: CASSPPGTSGRYEQYF.

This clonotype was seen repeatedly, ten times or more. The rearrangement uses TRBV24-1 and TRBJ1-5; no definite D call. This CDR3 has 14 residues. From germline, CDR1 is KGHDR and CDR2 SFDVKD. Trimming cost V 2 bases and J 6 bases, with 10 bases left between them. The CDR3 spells CATSDSQWAQPQHF. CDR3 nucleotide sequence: TGTGCCACCAGTGATTCCCAATGGGCTCAGCCCCAGCATTTT.

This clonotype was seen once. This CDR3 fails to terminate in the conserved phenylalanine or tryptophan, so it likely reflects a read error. CDR3 loop: CAISETGTGLKEQYL. Written as DNA, the CDR3 is TGTGCCATCAGTGAGACCGGGACAGGGCTTAAGGAGCAGTACCTC. The V call is TRBV10-3, the J call TRBJ2-7, with TRBD1 matching over 9 bases. Germline assignment: CDR1 ENHRY and CDR2 SYGVKD. The junction had 9 bases not matched to a gene; V was cut back by 2 bases and J by 7 bases. The CDR3 covers 15 residues.

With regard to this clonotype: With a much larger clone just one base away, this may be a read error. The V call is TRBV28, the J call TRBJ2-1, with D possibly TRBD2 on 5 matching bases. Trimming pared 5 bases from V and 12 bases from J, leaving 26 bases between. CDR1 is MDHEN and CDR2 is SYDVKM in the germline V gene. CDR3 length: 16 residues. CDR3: CASSASGLIRTGGQFF. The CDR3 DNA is TGTGCCAGCAGTGCATCTGGACTTATTAGGACTGGTGGGCAGTTCTTC.

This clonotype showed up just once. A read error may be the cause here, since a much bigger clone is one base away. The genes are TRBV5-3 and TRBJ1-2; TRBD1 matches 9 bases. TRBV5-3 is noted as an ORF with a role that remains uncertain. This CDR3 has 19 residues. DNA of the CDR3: TGTGCCAGCAGCTTGGCCGTTTTGCACAGGGGGCAGCTCGGCTATGGCTACACCTTC. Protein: CASSLAVLHRGQLGYGYTF.

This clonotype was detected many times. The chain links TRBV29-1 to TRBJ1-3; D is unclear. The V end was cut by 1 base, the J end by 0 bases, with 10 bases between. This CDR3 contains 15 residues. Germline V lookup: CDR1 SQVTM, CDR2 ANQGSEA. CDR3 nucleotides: TGCAGCGTTGAAGTTTGGAGCTTCTCTGGAAACACCATATATTTT. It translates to CSVEVWSFSGNTIYF. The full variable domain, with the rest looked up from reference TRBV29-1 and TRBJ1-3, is SAVISQKPSRDICQRGTSLTIQCQVDSQVTMMFWYRQQPGQSLTLIATANQGSEATYESGFVIDKFPISRPNLTFSTLTVSNMSPEDSSIYLCSVEVWSFSGNTIYFGEGSWLTVV.

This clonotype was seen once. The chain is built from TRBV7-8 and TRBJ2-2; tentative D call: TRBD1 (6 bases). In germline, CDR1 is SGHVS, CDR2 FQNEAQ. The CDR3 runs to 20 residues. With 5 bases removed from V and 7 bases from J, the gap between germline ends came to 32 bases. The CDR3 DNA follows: TGTGCCAGCAGCCCCCGGGCCCGTCCCACCCATCCTCGGGACAACGGGGAGCTGTTTTTT. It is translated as CASSPRARPTHPRDNGELFF.

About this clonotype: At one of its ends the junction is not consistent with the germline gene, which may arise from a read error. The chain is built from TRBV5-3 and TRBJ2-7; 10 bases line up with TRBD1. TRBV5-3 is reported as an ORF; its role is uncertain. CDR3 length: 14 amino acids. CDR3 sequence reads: CASSLARQGAEQYF. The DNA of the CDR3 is TGTGCCAGCAGCTTGGCCCGACAGGGGGCCGAGCAGTACTTC.

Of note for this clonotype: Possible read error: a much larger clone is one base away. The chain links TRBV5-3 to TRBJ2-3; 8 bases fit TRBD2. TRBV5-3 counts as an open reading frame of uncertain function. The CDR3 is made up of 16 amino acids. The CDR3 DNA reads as TGTGCCAGCAGCTTTTCACTAGCGGTTACCACAGATGCGCAGTATTTT. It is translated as CASSFSLAVTTDAQYF.

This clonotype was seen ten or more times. The chain's CDR3 is CASSYSRRGANTGELFF. CDR3 DNA sequence: TGTGCCAGCAGTTACTCGAGACGTGGGGCGAACACCGGGGAGCTGTTTTTT. The rearrangement joins TRBV6-5 to TRBJ2-2; D gene ambiguous. Germline V lookup: CDR1 MNHEY, CDR2 SVGAGI. The CDR3 sequence is 17 residues long. Trimming left V 0 bases short and J 0 bases short, with 11 bases between.

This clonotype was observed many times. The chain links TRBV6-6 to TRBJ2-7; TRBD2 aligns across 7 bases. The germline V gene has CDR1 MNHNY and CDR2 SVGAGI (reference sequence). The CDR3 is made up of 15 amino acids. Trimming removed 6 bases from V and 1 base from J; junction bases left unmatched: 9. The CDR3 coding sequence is TGTGCCAGCAGCCTTAACGGACTAGGTTCCTACGAGCAGTACTTC. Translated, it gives CASSLNGLGSYEQYF.

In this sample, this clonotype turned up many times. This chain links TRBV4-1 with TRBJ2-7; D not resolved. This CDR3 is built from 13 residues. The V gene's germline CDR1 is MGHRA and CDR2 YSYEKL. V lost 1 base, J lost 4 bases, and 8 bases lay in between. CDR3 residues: CASSQGSEYEQYF. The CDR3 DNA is TGCGCCAGCAGCCAAGGTTCGGAATACGAGCAGTACTTC.

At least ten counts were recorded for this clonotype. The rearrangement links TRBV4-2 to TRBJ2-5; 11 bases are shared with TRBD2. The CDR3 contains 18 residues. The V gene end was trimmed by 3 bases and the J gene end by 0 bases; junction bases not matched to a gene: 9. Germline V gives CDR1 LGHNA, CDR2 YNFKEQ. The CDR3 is CASSHYFPGLADQETQYF. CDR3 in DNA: TGTGCCAGCAGCCATTATTTTCCGGGACTAGCGGACCAAGAGACCCAGTACTTC.

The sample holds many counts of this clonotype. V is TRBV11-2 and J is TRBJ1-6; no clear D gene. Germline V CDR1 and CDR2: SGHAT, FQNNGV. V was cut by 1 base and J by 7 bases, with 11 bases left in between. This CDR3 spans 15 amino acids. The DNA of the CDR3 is TGTGCCAGCAGCTTAGGTCCACTGCCAAATTCACCCCTCCACTTT. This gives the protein CASSLGPLPNSPLHF.

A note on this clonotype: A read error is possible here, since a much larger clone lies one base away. The CDR3 bases are TGTGCCAGCAGTGTAGACAAAGACAGTGAGCAGTTCTTC. Protein: CASSVDKDSEQFF. The rearrangement joins TRBV6-1 to TRBJ2-1, with D possibly being TRBD1 (5 bases). Trimming left V 4 bases short and J 9 bases short, with 13 bases between. The CDR3 length is 13 residues. Germline V CDR1 and CDR2: MNHNS, SASEGT.

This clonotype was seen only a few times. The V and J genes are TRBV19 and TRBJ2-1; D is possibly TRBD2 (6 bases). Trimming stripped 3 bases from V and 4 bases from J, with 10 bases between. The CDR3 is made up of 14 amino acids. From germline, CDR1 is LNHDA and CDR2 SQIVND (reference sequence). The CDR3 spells CASSMAGRYNEQFF. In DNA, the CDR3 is TGTGCCAGTAGTATGGCGGGACGGTACAATGAGCAGTTCTTC.

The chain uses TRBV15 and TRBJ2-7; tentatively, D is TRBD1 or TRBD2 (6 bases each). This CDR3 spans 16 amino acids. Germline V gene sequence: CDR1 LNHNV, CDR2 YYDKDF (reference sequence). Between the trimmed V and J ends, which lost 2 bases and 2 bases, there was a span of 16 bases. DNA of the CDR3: TGTGCCACCAGCAGATTAGGGGGGAATAAACCCTACGAGCAGTACTTC. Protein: CATSRLGGNKPYEQYF.

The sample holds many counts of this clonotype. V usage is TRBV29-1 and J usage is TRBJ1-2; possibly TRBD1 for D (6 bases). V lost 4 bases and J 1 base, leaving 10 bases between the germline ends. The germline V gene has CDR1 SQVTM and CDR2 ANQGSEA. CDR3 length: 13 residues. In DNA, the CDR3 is TGCAGCGTTGCCGACAGGTTTAACTATGGCTACACCTTC. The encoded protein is CSVADRFNYGYTF.

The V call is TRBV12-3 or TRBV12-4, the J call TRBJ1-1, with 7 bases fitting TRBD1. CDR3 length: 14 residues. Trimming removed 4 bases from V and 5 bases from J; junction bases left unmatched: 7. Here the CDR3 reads CASSSGGSTTEAFF. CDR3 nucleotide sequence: TGTGCCAGCAGTTCAGGGGGTTCTACAACTGAAGCTTTCTTT.

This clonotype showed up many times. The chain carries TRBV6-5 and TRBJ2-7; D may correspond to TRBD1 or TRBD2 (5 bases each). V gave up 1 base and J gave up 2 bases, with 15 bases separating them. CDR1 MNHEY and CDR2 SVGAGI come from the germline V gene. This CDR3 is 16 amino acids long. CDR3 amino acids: CASSYYRDPGAYEQYF. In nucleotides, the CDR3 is TGTGCCAGCAGTTACTATCGGGACCCAGGAGCCTACGAGCAGTACTTC.

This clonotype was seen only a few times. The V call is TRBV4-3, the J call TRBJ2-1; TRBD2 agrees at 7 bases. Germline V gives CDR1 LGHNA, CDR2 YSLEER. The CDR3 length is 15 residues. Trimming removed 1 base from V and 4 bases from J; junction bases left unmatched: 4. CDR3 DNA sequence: TGCGCCAGCAGCCAAGGAACAGCGGGATACAATGAGCAGTTCTTC. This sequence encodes CASSQGTAGYNEQFF.

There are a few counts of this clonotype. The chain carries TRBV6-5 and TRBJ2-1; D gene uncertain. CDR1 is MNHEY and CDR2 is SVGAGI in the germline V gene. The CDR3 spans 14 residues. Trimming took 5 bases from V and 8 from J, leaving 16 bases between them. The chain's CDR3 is CASSPLSEFDEQFF. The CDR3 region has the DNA TGTGCCAGCAGTCCCCTTTCTGAGTTTGATGAGCAGTTCTTC.

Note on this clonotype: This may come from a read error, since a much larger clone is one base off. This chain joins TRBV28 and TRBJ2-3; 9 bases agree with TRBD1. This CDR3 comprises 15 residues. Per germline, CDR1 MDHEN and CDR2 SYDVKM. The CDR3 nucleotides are TGTGCCAGCGGTTTGAGGACAGGGGTCGCAGATACGCAGTATTTT. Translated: CASGLRTGVADTQYF.

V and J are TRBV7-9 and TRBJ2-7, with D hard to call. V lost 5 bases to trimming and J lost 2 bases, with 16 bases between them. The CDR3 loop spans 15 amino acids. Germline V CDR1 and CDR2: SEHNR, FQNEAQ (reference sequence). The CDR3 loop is CASSPEKLTPYEQYF. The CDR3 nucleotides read TGTGCCAGCAGCCCCGAGAAGCTGACGCCCTACGAGCAGTACTTC.